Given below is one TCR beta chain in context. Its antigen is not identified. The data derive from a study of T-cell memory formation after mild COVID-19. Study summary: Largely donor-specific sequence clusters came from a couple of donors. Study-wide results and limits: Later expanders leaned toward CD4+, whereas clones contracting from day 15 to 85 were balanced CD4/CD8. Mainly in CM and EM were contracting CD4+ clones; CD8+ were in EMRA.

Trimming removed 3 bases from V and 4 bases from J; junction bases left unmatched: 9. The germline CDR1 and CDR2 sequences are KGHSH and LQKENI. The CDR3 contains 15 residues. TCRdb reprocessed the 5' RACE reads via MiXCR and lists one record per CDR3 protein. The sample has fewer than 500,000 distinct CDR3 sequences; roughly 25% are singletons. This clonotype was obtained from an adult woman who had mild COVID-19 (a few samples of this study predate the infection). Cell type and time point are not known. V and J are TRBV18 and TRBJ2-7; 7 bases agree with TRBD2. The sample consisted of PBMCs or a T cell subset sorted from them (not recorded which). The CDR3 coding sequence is TGTGCCAGCTCACCCCCTATGGGGGAGGGGTACGAGCAGTACTTC. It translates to CASSPPMGEGYEQYF.